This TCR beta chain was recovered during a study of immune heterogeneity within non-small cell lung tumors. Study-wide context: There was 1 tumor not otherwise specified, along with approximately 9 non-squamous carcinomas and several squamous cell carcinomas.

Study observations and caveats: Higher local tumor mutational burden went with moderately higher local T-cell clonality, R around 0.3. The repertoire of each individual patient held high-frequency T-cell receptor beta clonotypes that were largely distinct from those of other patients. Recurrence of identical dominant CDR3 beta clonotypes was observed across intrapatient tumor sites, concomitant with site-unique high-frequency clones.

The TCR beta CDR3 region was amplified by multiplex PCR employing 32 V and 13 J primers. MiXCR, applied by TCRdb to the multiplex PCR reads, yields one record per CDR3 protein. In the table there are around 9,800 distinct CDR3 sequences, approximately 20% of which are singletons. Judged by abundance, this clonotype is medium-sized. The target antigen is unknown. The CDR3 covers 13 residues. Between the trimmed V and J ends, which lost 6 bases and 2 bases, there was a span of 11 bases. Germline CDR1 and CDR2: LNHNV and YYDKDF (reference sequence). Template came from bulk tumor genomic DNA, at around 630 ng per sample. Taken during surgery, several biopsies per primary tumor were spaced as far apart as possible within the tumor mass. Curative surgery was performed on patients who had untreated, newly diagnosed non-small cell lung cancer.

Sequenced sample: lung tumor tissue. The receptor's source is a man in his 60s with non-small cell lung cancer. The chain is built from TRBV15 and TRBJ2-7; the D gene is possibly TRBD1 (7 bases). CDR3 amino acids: CATRAGGTYEQYF. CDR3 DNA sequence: TGTGCCACCAGGGCAGGGGGGACCTACGAGCAGTACTTC.